A selection of T cell receptor beta chains follows, all from one sample in a study of identifying expanded T cells in peripheral blood. Produced via immunoSEQ multiplex PCR; TCRdb's table is partial and in-frame only. The table lists roughly 100,000 clones, 80% to 90% of them singletons. The sequencing input was blood. The receptors here all came from a person between 18 and 75 years old in good health. The CDR3 runs from the conserved cysteine through the conserved F or W. A D gene is named only where the DNA matches it firmly. For some rows the clone size is stated as once, few or many, or as a class when expanded; others skip it.

d_gene: .; j_gene: TRBJ2-6; v_gene: TRBV10-3; abundance: few; CDR3aa: CAISEPPVVPGANVLTF; CDR3nt: TGTGCCATCAGTGAGCCCCCGGTGGTCCCTGGGGCCAACGTCCTGACTTTC
d_gene: TRBD1; j_gene: TRBJ1-1; v_gene: TRBV7-2; abundance: .; CDR3aa: CASSFLQGAGTEAFF; CDR3nt: TGTGCCAGCAGCTTTTTACAGGGGGCGGGCACTGAAGCTTTCTTT
d_gene: TRBD1; j_gene: TRBJ2-3; v_gene: TRBV7-9; abundance: .; CDR3aa: CASNTGAGTDTQYF; CDR3nt: TGTGCCAGCAACACAGGGGCGGGCACAGATACGCAGTATTTT
d_gene: TRBD1; j_gene: TRBJ1-2; v_gene: TRBV5-4; abundance: .; CDR3aa: CASSFPGTGAYGYTF; CDR3nt: TGTGCCAGCAGCTTTCCTGGGACAGGAGCCTATGGCTACACCTTC
d_gene: .; j_gene: TRBJ2-3; v_gene: TRBV7-6; abundance: .; CDR3aa: CASSLGRGAPLRTDTQYF; CDR3nt: TGTGCCAGCAGCTTAGGTCGGGGGGCCCCGCTCCGCACAGATACGCAGTATTTT
d_gene: .; j_gene: TRBJ2-6; v_gene: TRBV14; abundance: .; CDR3aa: CATSPSGANVLTF; CDR3nt: TGTGCCACCTCCCCCTCTGGGGCCAACGTCCTGACTTTC
d_gene: .; j_gene: TRBJ1-4; v_gene: TRBV27; abundance: .; CDR3aa: CASSRTDTNEKLFF; CDR3nt: TGTGCCAGCAGTCGGACTGACACTAATGAAAAACTGTTTTTT
d_gene: .; j_gene: TRBJ2-3; v_gene: TRBV21-1; abundance: .; CDR3aa: CASSPRGALPTDTQYF; CDR3nt: TGTGCCAGCAGCCCCAGGGGAGCCTTACCCACAGATACGCAGTATTTT
d_gene: .; j_gene: TRBJ2-7; v_gene: TRBV7-2; abundance: .; CDR3aa: CASSFAGSYEQYF; CDR3nt: TGTGCCAGCAGCTTCGCAGGCTCCTACGAGCAGTACTTC
d_gene: TRBD1; j_gene: TRBJ2-1; v_gene: TRBV5-6; abundance: .; CDR3aa: CASSPGQGAPDEQFF; CDR3nt: TGTGCCAGCAGCCCAGGACAGGGGGCGCCGGATGAGCAGTTCTTC
d_gene: .; j_gene: TRBJ2-4; v_gene: TRBV7-9; abundance: .; CDR3aa: CASSLLTSTKNIQYF; CDR3nt: TGTGCCAGCAGCCTCCTAACATCGACCAAAAACATTCAGTACTTC
d_gene: .; j_gene: TRBJ1-2; v_gene: TRBV27; abundance: .; CDR3aa: CASSLRGNYGYTF; CDR3nt: TGTGCCAGCAGTTTAAGGGGGAACTATGGCTACACCTTC
d_gene: .; j_gene: TRBJ2-3; v_gene: TRBV6-5; abundance: .; CDR3aa: CASSSRGSITDTQYF; CDR3nt: TGTGCCAGCAGTTCTCGGGGCTCTATCACAGATACGCAGTATTTT
d_gene: .; j_gene: TRBJ2-5; v_gene: TRBV2; abundance: once; CDR3aa: CASIPPPGHEWETQYF; CDR3nt: TGTGCCAGTATACCCCCCCCCGGCCACGAGTGGGAGACCCAGTACTTC
d_gene: .; j_gene: TRBJ1-2; v_gene: TRBV2; abundance: many; CDR3aa: CASSDNYGYTF; CDR3nt: TGTGCCAGCAGTGATAACTATGGCTACACCTTC
d_gene: .; j_gene: TRBJ2-3; v_gene: TRBV7-9; abundance: .; CDR3aa: CASSYRPAGTDTQYF; CDR3nt: TGTGCCAGCAGCTACCGACCAGCGGGCACAGATACGCAGTATTTT
d_gene: TRBD2; j_gene: TRBJ2-3; v_gene: TRBV6-5; abundance: .; CDR3aa: CASSRQSGGADTQYF; CDR3nt: TGTGCCAGCAGCCGCCAAAGCGGGGGGGCAGATACGCAGTATTTT
d_gene: .; j_gene: TRBJ1-5; v_gene: TRBV18; abundance: .; CDR3aa: CASSPEVSGVHSNQPQHF; CDR3nt: TGTGCCAGCTCACCAGAGGTTTCAGGGGTCCATAGCAATCAGCCCCAGCATTTT
d_gene: .; j_gene: TRBJ1-2; v_gene: TRBV5-1; abundance: .; CDR3aa: CAGRLEGGNYGYTF; CDR3nt: TGCGCCGGCCGCCTCGAAGGAGGGAACTATGGCTACACCTTC
d_gene: TRBD2; j_gene: TRBJ2-5; v_gene: TRBV9; abundance: .; CDR3aa: CASSVFQRGGQETQYF; CDR3nt: TGTGCCAGCAGCGTCTTTCAGCGGGGGGGCCAGGAGACCCAGTACTTC
d_gene: .; j_gene: TRBJ1-1; v_gene: TRBV18; abundance: .; CDR3aa: CASSPPGEARVAFF; CDR3nt: TGTGCCAGCTCACCACCTGGTGAAGCTCGGGTAGCTTTCTTT
d_gene: TRBD1; j_gene: TRBJ2-7; v_gene: TRBV7-4; abundance: once; CDR3aa: CASSKQGLSYEQYF; CDR3nt: TGTGCCAGCAGCAAACAGGGGCTCTCCTACGAGCAGTACTTC
d_gene: .; j_gene: TRBJ2-7; v_gene: TRBV2; abundance: .; CDR3aa: CASSNPTETTYEQYF; CDR3nt: TGTGCCAGCAGTAACCCAACGGAGACAACCTACGAGCAGTACTTC
d_gene: .; j_gene: TRBJ1-1; v_gene: TRBV5-5; abundance: .; CDR3aa: CASSLAGMNTEAFF; CDR3nt: TGTGCCAGCAGCTTGGCGGGGATGAACACTGAAGCTTTCTTT
d_gene: .; j_gene: TRBJ1-1; v_gene: TRBV5-1; abundance: few; CDR3aa: CASSPAGQNTEAFF; CDR3nt: TGCGCCAGCAGCCCCGCGGGACAGAACACTGAAGCTTTCTTT
d_gene: TRBD1; j_gene: TRBJ1-1; v_gene: TRBV4-1; abundance: .; CDR3aa: CASSQGGGEAFF; CDR3nt: TGCGCCAGCAGCCAAGGAGGGGGCGAAGCTTTCTTT
d_gene: .; j_gene: TRBJ2-7; v_gene: TRBV18; abundance: .; CDR3aa: CASSPGGEQYF; CDR3nt: TGTGCCAGCTCACCCGGGGGCGAGCAGTACTTC
d_gene: .; j_gene: TRBJ1-2; v_gene: TRBV7-9; abundance: .; CDR3aa: CASSLGGRDYGYTF; CDR3nt: TGTGCCAGCAGCTTAGGGGGCCGTGACTATGGCTACACCTTC
d_gene: .; j_gene: TRBJ2-6; v_gene: TRBV4-1; abundance: .; CDR3aa: CASSQEGRQPIDSGANVLTF; CDR3nt: TGCGCCAGCAGCCAAGAGGGTCGACAGCCAATCGACTCTGGGGCCAACGTCCTGACTTTC
d_gene: .; j_gene: TRBJ1-4; v_gene: TRBV21-1; abundance: once; CDR3aa: CASSKRGQGGRTTNEKLFF; CDR3nt: TGTGCCAGCAGCAAGCGAGGACAGGGAGGACGAACAACTAATGAAAAACTGTTTTTT
d_gene: .; j_gene: TRBJ2-5; v_gene: TRBV6-5; abundance: .; CDR3aa: CASSIVAGAETQYF; CDR3nt: TGTGCCAGCAGTATAGTGGCGGGGGCAGAGACCCAGTACTTC
d_gene: .; j_gene: TRBJ1-6; v_gene: TRBV6-5; abundance: once; CDR3aa: CASSYGGPPLPPLHF; CDR3nt: TGTGCCAGCAGTTACGGGGGTCCCCCGCTTCCACCCCTCCACTTT
d_gene: .; j_gene: TRBJ1-1; v_gene: TRBV19; abundance: few; CDR3aa: CASSWTAIMNTEAFF; CDR3nt: TGTGCCAGTAGTTGGACGGCGATAATGAACACTGAAGCTTTCTTT
d_gene: .; j_gene: TRBJ1-2; v_gene: TRBV12-5; abundance: .; CDR3aa: CASGLVIDNGYTF; CDR3nt: TGTGCTAGTGGTTTGGTAATCGACAATGGCTACACCTTC
d_gene: .; j_gene: TRBJ2-3; v_gene: TRBV7-9; abundance: .; CDR3aa: CASSRGSTDTQYF; CDR3nt: TGTGCCAGCAGCCGTGGAAGCACAGATACGCAGTATTTT
d_gene: TRBD1; j_gene: TRBJ2-7; v_gene: TRBV7-8; abundance: .; CDR3aa: CASSHGTGAYEQYF; CDR3nt: TGTGCCAGCAGCCATGGGACAGGAGCCTACGAGCAGTACTTC
d_gene: .; j_gene: TRBJ2-7; v_gene: TRBV5-1; abundance: .; CDR3aa: CASSLAMINGDEQYF; CDR3nt: TGCGCCAGCAGCTTGGCCATGATTAATGGAGACGAGCAGTACTTC
d_gene: .; j_gene: TRBJ2-1; v_gene: TRBV27; abundance: .; CDR3aa: CASSLKQRSYNEQFF; CDR3nt: TGTGCCAGCAGTTTAAAACAAAGGTCTTACAATGAGCAGTTCTTC
d_gene: TRBD2; j_gene: TRBJ2-7; v_gene: TRBV13; abundance: .; CDR3aa: CASSLGGSGGHEQYF; CDR3nt: TGTGCCAGCAGCTTAGGGGGTAGCGGGGGCCACGAGCAGTACTTC
d_gene: .; j_gene: TRBJ1-2; v_gene: TRBV7-2; abundance: .; CDR3aa: CASSRDLSGGYTF; CDR3nt: TGTGCCAGCAGCCGTGACCTATCGGGGGGCTACACCTTC
d_gene: .; j_gene: TRBJ2-1; v_gene: TRBV7-2; abundance: .; CDR3aa: CASSLVLGLPSYNEQFF; CDR3nt: TGTGCCAGCAGCTTAGTTCTCGGCCTACCCTCATACAATGAGCAGTTCTTC
d_gene: .; j_gene: TRBJ1-2; v_gene: TRBV6-6; abundance: .; CDR3aa: CASIHAGGDGYTF; CDR3nt: TGTGCCAGCATCCACGCGGGGGGGGACGGCTACACCTTC
d_gene: TRBD1; j_gene: TRBJ1-4; v_gene: TRBV5-8; abundance: .; CDR3aa: CASSFWGQEGEKLFF; CDR3nt: TGTGCCAGCAGCTTTTGGGGACAGGAAGGCGAAAAACTGTTTTTT
d_gene: .; j_gene: TRBJ1-1; v_gene: TRBV5-1; abundance: .; CDR3aa: CASSTSPRITEAFF; CDR3nt: TGCGCCAGCAGCACCAGCCCGAGGATCACTGAAGCTTTCTTT
d_gene: .; j_gene: TRBJ2-2; v_gene: TRBV6-5; abundance: .; CDR3aa: CASTRSTGELFF; CDR3nt: TGTGCCAGCACCAGAAGCACCGGGGAGCTGTTTTTT
d_gene: TRBD1; j_gene: TRBJ1-1; v_gene: TRBV27; abundance: .; CDR3aa: CASSLNRGGTEAFF; CDR3nt: TGTGCCAGCAGTCTAAACAGGGGTGGTACTGAAGCTTTCTTT
d_gene: .; j_gene: TRBJ2-3; v_gene: TRBV6-5; abundance: .; CDR3aa: CASSSAPTDTQYF; CDR3nt: TGTGCCAGCAGTTCCGCACCCACAGATACGCAGTATTTT
d_gene: TRBD1; j_gene: TRBJ1-5; v_gene: TRBV27; abundance: .; CDR3aa: CASSLRPPRDSFNQPQHF; CDR3nt: TGTGCCAGCAGTTTACGCCCTCCCCGGGACAGCTTTAATCAGCCCCAGCATTTT
d_gene: TRBD1; j_gene: TRBJ2-1; v_gene: TRBV29-1; abundance: once; CDR3aa: CSVGRGRGNFNEQFF; CDR3nt: TGCAGCGTTGGTCGTGGCAGGGGGAATTTCAATGAGCAGTTCTTC